These T cell receptor beta chains were read from a single sample in a study of control samples from healthy donors and cancer patients. Generated by immunoSEQ multiplex PCR, the TCRdb table keeps only in-frame clones and is missing some. The top ten hold 7.2% of the sample, which has tens of thousands of clones, over 75% seen once. The sequencing sample was made of blood. Receptor source: a man between 45 and 60 years old in good health. Both conserved end residues are part of each CDR3. The D gene is left open where the match is weak. A row's size may be missing; if present it is once, few, many or a size class.

size,V,J,D,DNA,CDR3
.,TRBV5-8,TRBJ1-1,.,TGTGCCAGCAGCTTGGAGGCAGAAGGGGCCCCAACCTTT,CASSLEAEGAPTF
.,TRBV29-1,TRBJ1-2,TRBD1,TGCAGCGTTGAAGACTTCCGGGACAGGGAAACCGCCGACACCTTC,CSVEDFRDRETADTF
.,TRBV5-5,TRBJ2-7,TRBD1,TGTGCCAGCAGCACCGGACAGGGGGGGAACGAGCAGTACTTC,CASSTGQGGNEQYF
.,TRBV5-4,TRBJ2-3,TRBD2,TGTGCCAGCAGCCGCAGCGGGGGGGCCGGGGCAGATACGCAGTATTTT,CASSRSGGAGADTQYF
once,TRBV9,TRBJ2-3,TRBD2,TGTGCCAGCAGCGTAGCTAGCGGGGGGCCAGGAGATACGCAGTATTTT,CASSVASGGPGDTQYF
.,TRBV5-1,TRBJ1-2,TRBD1,TGCGCCAGCAGCTTCGGACAGGGACATGGCTACACCTTC,CASSFGQGHGYTF
.,TRBV10-3,TRBJ1-1,.,TGTGCCATCAGTAGGGACCCTTACTCTGAAGCTTTCTTT,CAISRDPYSEAFF
.,TRBV27,TRBJ1-2,.,TGTGCCAGCAGTTTCGCCCGCTCCTTGGGGGGTGGCTACACCTTC,CASSFARSLGGGYTF
.,TRBV2,TRBJ1-1,.,TGTGCCAGCAGGGGGACCCCCCAGGGGACTGAAGCTTTCTTT,CASRGTPQGTEAFF
medium-sized,TRBV11-1,TRBJ2-5,.,TGTGCCAGCAGCTTAATAGGAGACCAAGAGACCCAGTACTTC,CASSLIGDQETQYF
.,TRBV4-2,TRBJ1-2,.,TGTGCCAGCAGCCCGGGTCCTATAAGCTATGGCTACACCTTC,CASSPGPISYGYTF
.,TRBV6-2/TRBV6-3,TRBJ1-5,TRBD1,TGTGCCAGCAGTTATTCAGGGGGGCTCGGTCAGCCCCAGCATTTT,CASSYSGGLGQPQHF
.,TRBV11-2,TRBJ1-1,TRBD1,TGTGCCAGCAGCTCTGCGAGGCAGGGGGGTGCTTTCTTT,CASSSARQGGAFF
.,TRBV7-2,TRBJ1-6,.,TGTGCCAGCAGCCCCCGGACACGGGGAAATTCACCCCTCCACTTT,CASSPRTRGNSPLHF
.,TRBV7-9,TRBJ1-1,.,TGTGCCAGCAGCTTAGGGTCCAGGGGTCGCACTGAAGCTTTCTTT,CASSLGSRGRTEAFF
.,TRBV4-2,TRBJ2-5,TRBD1,TGTGCCAGCAGCCAAGACTGGACAGGGATTCAACGGGAGACCCAGTACTTC,CASSQDWTGIQRETQYF
.,TRBV7-9,TRBJ1-2,.,TGTGCCAGCACCCAGGACATAGGGGTTTATGGCTACACCTTC,CASTQDIGVYGYTF
.,TRBV7-6,TRBJ1-3,.,TGTGCCAGCAGCCTCCACGGATCAAGGGTTGCGGGAAACACCATATATTTT,CASSLHGSRVAGNTIYF
.,TRBV13,TRBJ1-6,.,TGTGCCAGCAGCTTCTCCGGCAGGGCTAATTCACCCCTCCACTTT,CASSFSGRANSPLHF
.,TRBV7-8,TRBJ2-3,.,TGTGCCAGCAGCTTGTCAGGGCCCCTCACAGATACGCAGTATTTT,CASSLSGPLTDTQYF
.,TRBV28,TRBJ2-6,.,TGTGCCAGCAGGCCCGGACGGGGAGGGGCCAACGTCCTGACTTTC,CASRPGRGGANVLTF
.,TRBV5-5,TRBJ2-7,.,TGTGCCAGCAGCTTGATCGCCGACTCCTACGAGCAGTACTTC,CASSLIADSYEQYF
.,TRBV30,TRBJ2-3,.,TGTGCCAGAAAACTCGGGGACCGACGCACAGATACGCAGTATTTT,CARKLGDRRTDTQYF